This TCR beta chain stems from a study of CD8+ T cells in alopecia areata. At the level of the study: Recipient mice, approximately 6-11-week-old female C3H/HeJ animals, received skin from approximately 6-13-month-old C3H/HeJ graft donors with spontaneous alopecia. Regarding the study as a whole: Clonality was higher in lesional than normal scalp, especially in alopecia totalis/universalis. The study found TCR sharing across patients less clear than in mice, possibly for HLA reasons.

The authors extracted RNA and reverse transcribed it into cDNA as the sequencing template. Produced via immunoSEQ multiplex PCR; TCRdb's table is partial and in-frame only. This sample includes roughly 260,000 clones with no singletons; its ten biggest clones take up roughly 1.2%. Comments on this clone: Its antigen is unknown. Genes and germline are mouse.

Scientists pooled cutaneous lymph node cells and sorted them on CD4, CD8alpha, NKG2D, NKG2ACE and other markers. The sequence was obtained from a C3H/HeJ mouse with alopecia areata. MHC haplotype: H2-k. Sequencing input: CD4+ T cells sorted from a lymph node.

The sequenced CDR3 bases are TGTGCCAGCAGACAGACCTATGCT. As protein: CASRQTYA. The whole CDR3 protein is CASRQTYAEQFF. V gene TRBV13-3 combines with J gene TRBJ2-1; D unresolved. The read halts 4 residues ahead of the CDR3 end, with the missing end drawn from the germline J gene. The V gene lost 5 bases and the J gene lost 3 bases, with 6 bases spanning the gap. Germline V gene data show CDR1 as NNHDY and CDR2 as SYVADS. This CDR3 region has 12 residues.